This is a list of T cell receptor beta chains from one sample in a study of beta chain features in type 1 diabetes. The table came from immunoSEQ multiplex PCR; TCRdb's copy has only in-frame clones and leaves some out. The sample has some 350,000 clones, around 10% seen once. The sample consisted of central memory CD4+ T cells from blood. Receptor source: a young man with type 1 diabetes. CDR3s include the opening cysteine and the closing phenylalanine or tryptophan. The D gene is left open where the match is weak. The listing skips clone size in some rows; elsewhere it reads once, few, many or a size class.

V: TRBV5-1; D: -; size: -; J: TRBJ2-1; DNA: TGCGCCAGCAGCTTGGCTGCAGGTTTTTACAATGAGCAGTTCTTC; CDR3: CASSLAAGFYNEQFF
V: TRBV4-1; D: -; size: -; J: TRBJ2-7; DNA: TGCGCCAGCAGCCAAGGAGCGGCGGGACAACTATACGAGCAGTACTTC; CDR3: CASSQGAAGQLYEQYF
V: TRBV6-4; D: -; size: few; J: TRBJ2-2; DNA: TGTGCCAGCAGTGACGGGACTAACACCGGGGAGCTGTTTTTT; CDR3: CASSDGTNTGELFF
V: TRBV7-2; D: -; size: few; J: TRBJ2-7; DNA: TGTGCCAGCAGCCTCCTATCGGCCGAGCAGTACTTC; CDR3: CASSLLSAEQYF
V: TRBV6-6; D: -; size: -; J: TRBJ2-5; DNA: TGTGCCAGCAGTTACCCCGGGGCAGACCAAGAGACCCAGTACTTC; CDR3: CASSYPGADQETQYF
V: TRBV10-3; D: -; size: many; J: TRBJ2-2; DNA: TGTGCCATCTCGAATCGACCCCAGGGGGGGACCGGGGAGCTGTTTTTT; CDR3: CAISNRPQGGTGELFF
V: TRBV14; D: -; size: many; J: TRBJ2-7; DNA: TGTGCCAGCAGCCAAGGGTGGACTCAGGGAGAGCAGTACTTC; CDR3: CASSQGWTQGEQYF
V: TRBV4-2; D: -; size: -; J: TRBJ2-3; DNA: TGTGCCAGCAGCTTGGAAGGGTGGGATACGCAGTATTTT; CDR3: CASSLEGWDTQYF
V: TRBV7-3; D: TRBD1; size: -; J: TRBJ1-1; DNA: TGTGCCAGCAGCTCGGGACAGGGGTCCGCTGAAGCTTTCTTT; CDR3: CASSSGQGSAEAFF
V: TRBV2; D: -; size: -; J: TRBJ2-1; DNA: TGTGCCAGCGGTCGAGAGCGAGACACCGGAAATGAGCAGTTCTTC; CDR3: CASGRERDTGNEQFF
V: TRBV6-1; D: TRBD2; size: few; J: TRBJ2-3; DNA: TGTGCCAGCAACGGACTAGCGGGGGGCACAGATACGCAGTATTTT; CDR3: CASNGLAGGTDTQYF
V: TRBV6-1; D: TRBD1; size: few; J: TRBJ1-2; DNA: TGTGCCAGCAGTTCCCCGGACAGGGTTTATGGCTACACCTTC; CDR3: CASSSPDRVYGYTF
V: TRBV11-1; D: TRBD1; size: -; J: TRBJ2-7; DNA: TGTGCCAGCAGCTTCAGGACAGGGGGCATCATTAGTGAGTACTTC; CDR3: CASSFRTGGIISEYF
V: TRBV2; D: -; size: many; J: TRBJ2-3; DNA: TGTGCCAGCAGTGACAGTCGGACCCCAGATACGCAGTATTTT; CDR3: CASSDSRTPDTQYF
V: TRBV9; D: TRBD2; size: -; J: TRBJ2-3; DNA: TGTGCCAGCAGCGCCCGGGGAGGGTTCACAGATACGCAGTATTTT; CDR3: CASSARGGFTDTQYF
V: TRBV6-1; D: TRBD1; size: -; J: TRBJ1-1; DNA: TGTGCCGGACGACCGACAGGGGTCACTGAAGCTTTCTTT; CDR3: CAGRPTGVTEAFF
V: TRBV7-8; D: -; size: -; J: TRBJ1-1; DNA: TGTGCCAGCAGCTTAGACAGGCTGATGGCTTTCTTT; CDR3: CASSLDRLMAFF